What follows are 24 T cell receptor beta chains derived from one specimen sequenced in a study of T cells after posttransplantation cyclophosphamide. Clones were sequenced by immunoSEQ multiplex PCR, and TCRdb holds only the in-frame ones, with some missing. The sample offers about 44,000 clones and no singletons, the top ten holding about 2%. The sequenced sample was PBMCs. The receptors originated from a man in his forties in good health, CMV-negative, and a related stem cell transplant donor.

This clone was found a few times. The V and J genes are TRBV5-5 and TRBJ2-5; 11 bases agree with TRBD1. In germline, CDR1 is SGHKS, CDR2 YYEKEE (reference sequence). Unmatched junction bases numbered 17, after V lost 3 bases and J lost 4 bases. This CDR3 has 19 amino acids. The CDR3 sequence is CASSSPEGRTGGLRETQYF. In nucleotides, the CDR3 is TGTGCCAGCAGCTCGCCAGAGGGGAGGACAGGGGGCTTAAGAGAGACCCAGTACTTC. Using reference TRBV5-5 and TRBJ2-5 for the parts outside the CDR3, the full variable domain is DAGVTQSPTHLIKTRGQQVTLRCSPISGHKSVSWYQQVLGQGPQFIFQYYEKEERGRGNFPDRFSARQFPNYSSELNVNALLLGDSALYLCASSSPEGRTGGLRETQYFGPGTRLLVL.

This clone was counted a few times. The rearrangement uses TRBV18 and TRBJ1-5, with TRBD1 matching 10 bases. This CDR3 contains 16 residues. J gave up 4 bases and V 4 bases, and 7 bases lay outside the gene matches. Germline V gene lookup returns CDR1 KGHSH and CDR2 LQKENI. Here the CDR3 DNA reads TGTGCCAGCTCACGGAATTCGGGACAGGGGAATCAGCCCCAGCATTTT. Its translation: CASSRNSGQGNQPQHF.

This clone was observed many times. The chain uses TRBV5-6 and TRBJ2-7; 8 bases match TRBD2. The length of the CDR3 is 15 residues. Germline V gene sequence: CDR1 SGHDT, CDR2 YYEEEE. V shed 2 bases, J shed 3 bases, and the junction held 7 bases outside the gene matches. The CDR3 loop is CASSFPGGAVYEQYV. CDR3 DNA: TGTGCCAGCAGCTTCCCCGGGGGGGCGGTCTACGAGCAGTACGTC.

In this sample, this clone turned up many times. The chain joins TRBV19 to TRBJ2-1; 7 bases align to TRBD1. The ends lost 8 bases at V and 5 bases at J; junction bases unmatched: 6. This CDR3 has 13 amino acids. Germline CDR1 reads LNHDA; CDR2 reads SQIVND (reference sequence). The CDR3 DNA is TGTGCCAGTCGGGACAGTGGGGACAATGAGCAGTTCTTC. Its protein product is CASRDSGDNEQFF.

The chain has TRBV6-5 and TRBJ1-4; D possibly corresponds to TRBD1 (5 bases). V was trimmed by 0 bases and J by 3 bases, leaving 11 bases between them. This CDR3 region has 16 residues. Germline assignment: CDR1 MNHEY and CDR2 SVGAGI. The CDR3 is CASSYSIGGANEKLFF. The CDR3 DNA is TGTGCCAGCAGTTACTCGATCGGGGGGGCTAATGAAAAACTGTTTTTT.

This clone appeared many times. The gene calls are TRBV5-4 and TRBJ2-2; 8 nucleotides align to TRBD1. The ends lost 0 bases at V and 0 bases at J; junction bases unmatched: 1. There are 16 residues in the CDR3. Germline loops: CDR1 SGHNT, CDR2 YYREEE (reference sequence). CDR3 sequence (DNA): TGTGCCAGCAGCTTGGAACAGGGGGCGAACACCGGGGAGCTGTTTTTT. The encoded protein is CASSLEQGANTGELFF.

This clone was recorded many times. The chain links TRBV6-1 to TRBJ1-2, with a weak D call TRBD1 (6 bases). The V end was cut by 6 bases, the J end by 0 bases, with 11 bases between. The CDR3 consists of 14 residues. The V gene's germline CDR1 is MNHNS and CDR2 SASEGT. Written as DNA, the CDR3 is TGTGCCAGCAGCCTACAGGGAGCTAACTATGGCTACACCTTC. This translates into CASSLQGANYGYTF.

At least ten counts were recorded for this clone. V usage is TRBV10-1 and J usage is TRBJ2-7; 8 positions agree with TRBD1. Trimming took 1 base from V and 0 from J; bases not matched to a gene: 5. CDR3 length equals 16 residues. Germline V gene sequence: CDR1 WNHNN, CDR2 SYGVQD (reference sequence). The CDR3 DNA sequence: TGCGCCAGCAGTGAGTATGCGACAGGGGCCTCCTACGAGCAGTACTTC. It yields the protein CASSEYATGASYEQYF.

This clone was seen ten or more times. The chain employs TRBV10-3 and TRBJ1-5; perhaps TRBD1 as D (5 bases). Germline V CDR1 and CDR2: ENHRY, SYGVKD. This CDR3 has 13 amino acids. V was cut by 3 bases and J by 5 bases, with 8 bases left in between. The CDR3 DNA reads TGTGCCATCAGTGAAGGGGACTATCAGCCCCAGCATTTT. Translated, it gives CAISEGDYQPQHF.

This clone was seen a handful of times. J is TRBJ2-5 and V is TRBV5-1, with 8 bases fitting TRBD2. This CDR3 is 14 amino acids long. Germline CDR1 and CDR2: SGHRS and YFSETQ. The V segment lost 2 bases and the J segment 4 bases; nucleotides outside the gene matches: 4. CDR3 loop: CASSLIRGGETQYF. The CDR3 nucleotides read TGCGCCAGCAGCTTAATTCGGGGGGGAGAGACCCAGTACTTC.

The genes are TRBV5-1 and TRBJ2-1; D is possibly TRBD1 (6 bases). V was clipped by 3 bases and J by 4 bases, with 11 bases between them. The germline V gene has CDR1 SGHRS and CDR2 YFSETQ. The CDR3 loop spans 14 amino acids. This chain's CDR3 is CASSSGQRYNEQFF. CDR3 coding DNA: TGCGCCAGCAGCTCCGGACAGAGATACAATGAGCAGTTCTTC.

The gene calls are TRBV14 and TRBJ2-3; no firm D call. Looked up from germline, CDR1 is SGHDN and CDR2 is FVKESK. V was trimmed by 0 bases and J by 2 bases, leaving 6 bases between them. CDR3 length: 14 residues. The CDR3 DNA follows: TGTGCCAGCAGCCAAGACAGACTCACAGATACGCAGTATTTT. Its translation: CASSQDRLTDTQYF.

This clone was detected many times. The V call is TRBV4-3, the J call TRBJ2-3; D call uncertain. The CDR3 sequence is 14 residues long. Germline V gives CDR1 LGHNA, CDR2 YSLEER. V lost 2 bases, J lost 5 bases, and 11 bases lay in between. The CDR3 loop is CASSQSPARDTQYF. The CDR3 nucleotides read TGCGCCAGCAGCCAAAGCCCCGCAAGAGATACGCAGTATTTT.

This clone was seen many times. V and J are TRBV5-6 and TRBJ1-1; weak D call: TRBD1 (5 bases). V lost 1 base to trimming and J lost 0 bases, with 13 bases between them. The CDR3 has 16 amino acids. Looked up from germline, CDR1 is SGHDT and CDR2 is YYEEEE. CDR3: CASSLIRDWVNTEAFF. DNA of the CDR3: TGTGCCAGCAGCTTGATCAGGGATTGGGTGAACACTGAAGCTTTCTTT.

This clone was observed a handful of times. The rearrangement joins TRBV4-2 to TRBJ2-1, with 7 positions matching TRBD2. Germline CDR1 and CDR2: LGHNA and YNFKEQ. There are 17 residues in the CDR3. Losses at the gene ends were 0 bases for V and 4 bases for J; bases not matched to a gene: 9. In DNA form, the CDR3 reads TGTGCCAGCAGCCAAGATCCCCGGGCTAGCGGTTACAATGAGCAGTTCTTC. The encoded protein is CASSQDPRASGYNEQFF.

This clone has ten or more counts. The chain employs TRBV2 and TRBJ1-5; 8 positions match TRBD1. Per the germline V gene, CDR1 is SNHLY and CDR2 is FYNNEI. This CDR3 is 14 amino acids long. Losses at the gene ends were 8 bases for V and 4 bases for J; bases not matched to a gene: 7. This CDR3 is CASRGQGGNQPQHF. CDR3 nucleotide sequence: TGTGCCAGCCGAGGACAGGGAGGTAATCAGCCCCAGCATTTT.

This clone showed up many times. The chain employs TRBV19 and TRBJ2-6; no firm D call. The CDR3 contains 14 residues. V gave up 6 bases and J gave up 4 bases, with 10 bases separating them. In germline, CDR1 is LNHDA, CDR2 SQIVND (reference sequence). The CDR3 sequence: CASRSPGGANVLTF. CDR3 nucleotides: TGTGCCAGTAGATCCCCCGGGGGGGCCAACGTCCTGACTTTC.

There are many counts of this clone. This rearrangement joins TRBV6-5 to TRBJ1-1, with 9 bases matching TRBD1. V gave up 7 bases and J gave up 4 bases; unmatched junction bases: 4. This CDR3 has 13 residues. Germline values: CDR1 MNHEY, CDR2 SVGAGI. In DNA form, the CDR3 reads TGTGCCAGCATCCAGACAGGGGGCACTGAAGCTTTCTTT. The encoded protein is CASIQTGGTEAFF.

In its sample, this clone was seen many times. The chain carries TRBV19 and TRBJ2-1; the D is unclear. CDR1 LNHDA and CDR2 SQIVND come from the germline V gene (reference sequence). There are 17 residues in the CDR3. V gave up 4 bases and J gave up 3 bases, with 19 bases separating them. The CDR3 here is CASSRVLGDLYYNEQFF. The CDR3 bases are TGTGCCAGTAGTAGGGTGTTGGGCGACCTTTACTACAATGAGCAGTTCTTC.

This clone was counted ten times or more. The chain joins TRBV29-1 to TRBJ1-1; D gene unclear. The V gene's germline CDR1 is SQVTM and CDR2 ANQGSEA. The CDR3 covers 13 residues. Trimming took off 7 bases at V and 4 bases at J, with 16 bases between the two ends. The chain's CDR3 is CSGWASAGTEAFF. DNA of the CDR3: TGCAGCGGGTGGGCCTCGGCGGGCACTGAAGCTTTCTTT. Using reference TRBV29-1 and TRBJ1-1 for the parts outside the CDR3, the full variable domain is SAVISQKPSRDICQRGTSLTIQCQVDSQVTMMFWYRQQPGQSLTLIATANQGSEATYESGFVIDKFPISRPNLTFSTLTVSNMSPEDSSIYLCSGWASAGTEAFFGQGTRLTVV.

In this sample, this clone is medium-sized (0.01 to 0.1%). This chain joins TRBV6-5 and TRBJ2-7, with TRBD1 matching over 8 bases. CDR3 length: 15 residues. After removal of 6 bases from V and 3 bases from J, the junction contained 10 bases not matched to a gene. The germline V gene encodes CDR1 MNHEY and CDR2 SVGAGI. The CDR3 DNA is TGTGCCAGCAGCAGACAGGGGAACGCCGTCTACGAGCAGTACTTC. Amino acid sequence: CASSRQGNAVYEQYF.

Ten or more counts support this clone. The rearrangement links TRBV29-1 to TRBJ1-5, with 10 bases fitting TRBD1. CDR1 is SQVTM and CDR2 is ANQGSEA in the germline V gene. V trimming: 6 bases; J trimming: 3 bases; junction bases outside the gene matches: 8. The CDR3 has 15 residues. CDR3 nucleotides: TGCAGCGTAGCAGCCGGGACAGGGGCCAATCAGCCCCAGCATTTT. This sequence encodes CSVAAGTGANQPQHF.

This clone was recorded many times. The chain has TRBV4-2 and TRBJ2-5; TRBD1 agrees at 12 bases. The CDR3 totals 15 residues. Germline values: CDR1 LGHNA, CDR2 YNFKEQ. V trimming: 3 bases; J trimming: 5 bases; junction bases outside the gene matches: 4. The CDR3: CASSQGQGAGETQYF. In DNA form, the CDR3 reads TGTGCCAGCAGCCAGGGACAGGGGGCGGGGGAGACCCAGTACTTC.

This clone was counted a few times. This chain joins TRBV5-1 and TRBJ2-1; 10 bases match TRBD2. V gave up 3 bases and J gave up 0 bases; unmatched junction bases: 9. The germline V gene has CDR1 SGHRS and CDR2 YFSETQ. The CDR3 runs 18 residues. DNA of the CDR3: TGCGCCAGCAGCTCAGGACTAGCGGTTTCAGGCTCCTACAATGAGCAGTTCTTC. Translation: CASSSGLAVSGSYNEQFF.